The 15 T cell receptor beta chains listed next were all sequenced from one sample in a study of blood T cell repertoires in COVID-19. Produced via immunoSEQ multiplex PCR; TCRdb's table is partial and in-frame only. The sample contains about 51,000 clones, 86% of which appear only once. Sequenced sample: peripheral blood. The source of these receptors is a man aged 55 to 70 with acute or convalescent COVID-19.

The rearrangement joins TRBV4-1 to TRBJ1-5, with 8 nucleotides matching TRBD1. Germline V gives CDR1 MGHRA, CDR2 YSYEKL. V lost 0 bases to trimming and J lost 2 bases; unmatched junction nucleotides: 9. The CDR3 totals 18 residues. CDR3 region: CASSQDYTSGGRNQPQHF. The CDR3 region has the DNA TGCGCCAGCAGCCAAGACTACACCTCAGGGGGCCGCAATCAGCCCCAGCATTTT.

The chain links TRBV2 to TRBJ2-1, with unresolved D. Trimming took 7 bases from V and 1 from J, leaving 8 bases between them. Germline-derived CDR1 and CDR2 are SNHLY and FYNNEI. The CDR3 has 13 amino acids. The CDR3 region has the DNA TGTGCCAGCATCGGCGGATCCTACAATGAGCAGTTCTTC. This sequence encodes CASIGGSYNEQFF.

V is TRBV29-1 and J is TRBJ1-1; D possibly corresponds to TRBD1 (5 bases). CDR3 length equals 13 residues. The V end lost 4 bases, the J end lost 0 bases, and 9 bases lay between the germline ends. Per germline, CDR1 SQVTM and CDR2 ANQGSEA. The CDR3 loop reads CSVGEDMNTEAFF. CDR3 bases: TGCAGCGTTGGTGAGGACATGAACACTGAAGCTTTCTTT.

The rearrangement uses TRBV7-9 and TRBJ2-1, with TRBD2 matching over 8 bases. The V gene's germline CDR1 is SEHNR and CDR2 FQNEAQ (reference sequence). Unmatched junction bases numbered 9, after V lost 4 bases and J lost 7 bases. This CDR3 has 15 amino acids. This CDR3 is CASSSTGGPLNEQFF. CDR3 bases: TGTGCCAGCAGCTCTACGGGGGGGCCCCTAAATGAGCAGTTCTTC. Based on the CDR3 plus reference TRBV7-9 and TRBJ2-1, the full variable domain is DTGVSQNPRHKITKRGQNVTFRCDPISEHNRLYWYRQTLGQGPEFLTYFQNEAQLEKSRLLSDRFSAERPKGSFSTLEIQRTEQGDSAMYLCASSSTGGPLNEQFFGPGTRLTVL.

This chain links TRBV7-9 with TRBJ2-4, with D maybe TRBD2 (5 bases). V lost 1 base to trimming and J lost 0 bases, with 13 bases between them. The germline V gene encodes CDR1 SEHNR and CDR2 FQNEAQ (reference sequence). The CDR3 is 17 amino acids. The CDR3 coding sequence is TGTGCCAGCAGCTTAGGAGACCCAGGACTAGCCAAAAACATTCAGTACTTC. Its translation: CASSLGDPGLAKNIQYF. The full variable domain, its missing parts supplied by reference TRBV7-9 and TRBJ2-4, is DTGVSQNPRHKITKRGQNVTFRCDPISEHNRLYWYRQTLGQGPEFLTYFQNEAQLEKSRLLSDRFSAERPKGSFSTLEIQRTEQGDSAMYLCASSLGDPGLAKNIQYFGAGTRLSVL.

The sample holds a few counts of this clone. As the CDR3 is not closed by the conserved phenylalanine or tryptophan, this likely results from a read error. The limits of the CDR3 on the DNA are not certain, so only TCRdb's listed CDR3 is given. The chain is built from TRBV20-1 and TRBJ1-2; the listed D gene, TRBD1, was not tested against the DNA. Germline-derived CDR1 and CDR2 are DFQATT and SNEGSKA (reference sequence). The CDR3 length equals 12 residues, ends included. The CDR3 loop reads CSASPGTGFNSV.

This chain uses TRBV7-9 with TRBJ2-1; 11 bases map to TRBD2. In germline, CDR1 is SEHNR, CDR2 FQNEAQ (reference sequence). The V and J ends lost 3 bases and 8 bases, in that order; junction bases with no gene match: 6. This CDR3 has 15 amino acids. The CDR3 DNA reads TGTGCCAGCAGCTTCTATAGCGGGGGGGTGGATGAGCAGTTCTTC. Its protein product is CASSFYSGGVDEQFF.

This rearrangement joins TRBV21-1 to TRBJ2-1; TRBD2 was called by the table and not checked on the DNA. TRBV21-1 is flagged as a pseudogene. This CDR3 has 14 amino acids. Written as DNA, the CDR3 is TGTGCCAGCAGCAACCCCTACCGTAACAATGAGCAGTTCTTC. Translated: CASSNPYRNNEQFF.

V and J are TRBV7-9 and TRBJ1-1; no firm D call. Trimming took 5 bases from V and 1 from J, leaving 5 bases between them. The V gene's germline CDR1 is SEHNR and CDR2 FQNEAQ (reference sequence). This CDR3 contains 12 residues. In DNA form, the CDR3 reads TGTGCCAGCAGCCGAGGGAACACTGAAGCTTTCTTT. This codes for CASSRGNTEAFF.

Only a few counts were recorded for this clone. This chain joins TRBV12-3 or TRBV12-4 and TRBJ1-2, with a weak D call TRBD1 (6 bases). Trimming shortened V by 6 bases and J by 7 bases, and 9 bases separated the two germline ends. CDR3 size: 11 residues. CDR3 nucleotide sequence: TGTGCCAGCAGCCGAGGGGGTGGCTACACCTTC. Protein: CASSRGGGYTF.

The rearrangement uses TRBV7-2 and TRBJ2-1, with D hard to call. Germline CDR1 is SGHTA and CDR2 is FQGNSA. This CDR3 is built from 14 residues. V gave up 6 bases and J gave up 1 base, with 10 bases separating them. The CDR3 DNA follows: TGTGCCAGCAGTCCGAGTGCGTCCTACAATGAGCAGTTCTTC. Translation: CASSPSASYNEQFF.

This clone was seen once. CDR3 in DNA: TGTGCCAGCAGCTTGGCCCCTAAGGCGGGGGGCCAGTACACCTTC. Translated: CASSLAPKAGGQYTF. The chain joins TRBV5-5 to TRBJ1-2; weak D call: TRBD1 (6 bases). The CDR3 length is 15 residues. The germline V gene encodes CDR1 SGHKS and CDR2 YYEKEE (reference sequence). Trimming cost V 0 bases and J 11 bases, with 20 bases left between them.

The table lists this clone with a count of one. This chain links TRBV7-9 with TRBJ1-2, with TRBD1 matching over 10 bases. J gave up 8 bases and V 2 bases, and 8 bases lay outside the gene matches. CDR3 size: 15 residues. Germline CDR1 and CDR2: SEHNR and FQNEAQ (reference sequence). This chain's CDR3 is CASSLSSGTGEGYTF. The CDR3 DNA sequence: TGTGCCAGCAGCTTAAGCTCCGGGACAGGGGAAGGCTACACCTTC.

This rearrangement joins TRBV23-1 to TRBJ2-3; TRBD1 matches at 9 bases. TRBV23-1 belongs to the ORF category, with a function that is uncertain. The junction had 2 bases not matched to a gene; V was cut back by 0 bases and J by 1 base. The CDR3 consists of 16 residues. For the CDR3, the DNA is TGCGCCAGCAGTCAATCCGGGACAGGGCGCACAGATACGCAGTATTTT. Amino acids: CASSQSGTGRTDTQYF.

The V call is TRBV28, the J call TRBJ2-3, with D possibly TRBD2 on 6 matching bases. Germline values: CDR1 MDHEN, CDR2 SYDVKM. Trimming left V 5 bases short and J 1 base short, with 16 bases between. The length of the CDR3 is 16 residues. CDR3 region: CASSPFRDLGTDTQYF. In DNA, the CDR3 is TGTGCCAGCAGTCCCTTCCGGGACTTAGGCACAGATACGCAGTATTTT.